This record concerns one T cell receptor beta chain sequence. Its antigen is as yet unknown. The data were obtained in a study of shared clonotypes between healthy human individuals. Broader study findings: It was the non-shared clonotypes that had lower generation probabilities than clonotypes shared by all four donors.

The protocol was immunoSEQ multiplex PCR, while the TCRdb copy is restricted to in-frame clones and leaves out a portion. Of fewer than 3 million clones listed, 85% to 95% were seen once; the top ten hold 0.37%. This clonotype was sampled from a young man in good health. Some clones in this sample may be carry-over from other donors' samples. Sequencing was performed on naive CD4+ T cells from PBMCs. Sample subset: CD45RA+ positively selected.

The CDR3 bases are TGTGCCAGCAATCGGGCGGGACCCTACAATGAGCAGTTCTTC. This sequence encodes CASNRAGPYNEQFF. J is TRBJ2-1 and V is TRBV9; D perhaps matches TRBD2 (6 bases). Germline values: CDR1 SGDLS, CDR2 YYNGEE. CDR3 length equals 14 residues. The ends were cut back, 6 bases at V and 2 bases at J, with 12 bases in the middle. The whole variable domain, filled in from reference TRBV9 and TRBJ2-1, reads DSGVTQTPKHLITATGQRVTLRCSPRSGDLSVYWYQQSLDQGLQFLIQYYNGEERAKGNILERFSAQQFPDLHSELNLSSLELGDSALYFCASNRAGPYNEQFFGPGTRLTVL.